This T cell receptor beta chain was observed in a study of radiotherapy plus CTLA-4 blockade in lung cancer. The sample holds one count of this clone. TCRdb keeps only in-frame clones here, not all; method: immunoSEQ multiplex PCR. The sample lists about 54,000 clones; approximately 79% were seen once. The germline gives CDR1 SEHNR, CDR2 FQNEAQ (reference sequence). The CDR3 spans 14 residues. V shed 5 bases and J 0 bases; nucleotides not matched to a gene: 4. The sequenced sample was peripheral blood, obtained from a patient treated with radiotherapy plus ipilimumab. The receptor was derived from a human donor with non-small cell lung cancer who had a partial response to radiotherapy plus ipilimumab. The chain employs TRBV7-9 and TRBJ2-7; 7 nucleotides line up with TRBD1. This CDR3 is CASSQWDSSYEQYF. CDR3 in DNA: TGTGCCAGCAGCCAATGGGACAGCTCCTACGAGCAGTACTTC.